These 16 T cell receptor beta chains share one sample of origin, sequenced in a study of cytomegalovirus exposure and HLA in healthy donors. PCR involved 60 Vbeta and 13 Jbeta primers. The table came from immunoSEQ multiplex PCR; TCRdb's copy has only in-frame clones and leaves some out. The sample includes roughly 150,000 clones, around 9.7% of them seen just once. The sample was PBMCs. These receptors were obtained from a man aged 50-59 years in good health and CMV-seronegative.

In the case of this clone: Mismatch with germline at one junction end may stem from a read error. This chain connects TRBV4-1 to TRBJ2-3, with 9 bases identical to TRBD2. This CDR3 is 19 amino acids long. Germline CDR1 reads MGHRA; CDR2 reads YSYEKL. The CDR3 reads CASSQTPDLAGAMGDTRYF. As DNA, the CDR3 is TGCGCCAGCAGCCAAACGCCTGACTTAGCGGGAGCCATGGGGGATACGCGGTATTTT.

This clone occurred a few times. V is TRBV19 and J is TRBJ2-5; 14 nucleotides match TRBD2. CDR1 and CDR2 from the germline V gene are LNHDA and SQIVND (reference sequence). V trimming: 4 bases; J trimming: 5 bases; junction bases outside the gene matches: 0. The CDR3 is 14 residues long. DNA of the CDR3: TGTGCCAGTAGTAGGACTAGCGGGGGGGAGACCCAGTACTTC. Translating it yields CASSRTSGGETQYF.

This clone was observed a few times. This chain links TRBV6-6 with TRBJ1-1; 8 bases are a match to TRBD1. With 4 bases clipped from V and 4 bases from J, the junction kept 8 bases outside the gene matches. The germline CDR1 and CDR2 sequences are MNHNY and SVGAGI (reference sequence). This CDR3 contains 15 residues. The CDR3 nucleotides are TGTGCCAGCAGTTCCACCGGAACAGGGGGCACTGAAGCTTTCTTT. It translates to CASSSTGTGGTEAFF.

CDR3 sequence reads: CASSQRMGAGGETQYF. CDR3 nucleotides: TGTGCCAGCAGCCAGCGCATGGGGGCAGGAGGAGAGACCCAGTACTTC. This rearrangement joins TRBV14 to TRBJ2-5, with TRBD1 as a possible D gene (6 bases). V lost 3 bases and J lost 4, with 18 bases in between. CDR3 size: 16 residues. The germline CDR1 and CDR2 sequences are SGHDN and FVKESK.

This clone was counted only a few times. This chain joins TRBV19 and TRBJ2-3, with 13 nucleotides matching TRBD2. The germline CDR1 and CDR2 sequences are LNHDA and SQIVND (reference sequence). This CDR3 region has 14 residues. Unmatched junction bases numbered 3, after V lost 10 bases and J lost 2 bases. CDR3 residues: CATGLAGVTDTQYF. The CDR3 bases are TGTGCCACCGGACTAGCGGGAGTCACAGATACGCAGTATTTT.

The CDR3 reads CASSDGGRARDEQFF. As DNA, the CDR3 is TGCGCCAGCAGTGATGGCGGGAGGGCCCGAGATGAGCAGTTCTTC. The chain links TRBV10-2 to TRBJ2-1; TRBD2 agrees at 9 bases. Trimming removed 3 bases from V and 8 bases from J; junction bases left unmatched: 8. CDR1 is WSHSY, CDR2 SAAADI, per germline. The CDR3 contains 15 residues.

This chain uses TRBV1 with TRBJ2-1; the DNA was not used to check the table's D call, TRBD2. TRBV1 corresponds to a pseudogene. The CDR3 extends over 14 amino acids. The CDR3 nucleotides read TGCACCAGCGGCCCTGAAATGGAGCTAACCTGCCTGTTCTTC. This gives the protein CTSGPEMELTCLFF.

The chain links TRBV5-6 to TRBJ2-1; no firm D call. V lost 6 bases and J 0 bases, leaving 13 bases between the germline ends. The CDR3 totals 15 residues. CDR1 SGHDT and CDR2 YYEEEE come from the germline V gene. Here the CDR3 DNA reads TGTGCCAGCATCCCGGCGGAAAGCTCCTACAATGAGCAGTTCTTC. As protein: CASIPAESSYNEQFF.

The genes are TRBV6-5 and TRBJ2-3; D not certain. The CDR3 length is 13 residues. The ends were cut back, 2 bases at V and 6 bases at J, with 9 bases in the middle. Germline V gene lookup returns CDR1 MNHEY and CDR2 SVGAGI. CDR3 residues: CASSYAPRDTQYF. The CDR3 nucleotides are TGTGCCAGCAGTTACGCCCCCCGGGATACGCAGTATTTT.

This chain uses TRBV28 with TRBJ2-7; D gene unclear. Trimming pared 5 bases from V and 6 bases from J, leaving 17 bases between. This CDR3 comprises 14 residues. Germline V gives CDR1 MDHEN, CDR2 SYDVKM. This chain's CDR3 is CASSPLGRHGEQYF. The CDR3 coding sequence is TGTGCCAGCAGTCCTTTGGGTAGACACGGCGAGCAGTACTTC. Filled out from reference TRBV28 and TRBJ2-7, the complete variable domain reads DVKVTQSSRYLVKRTGEKVFLECVQDMDHENMFWYRQDPGLGLRLIYFSYDVKMKEKGDIPEGYSVSREKKERFSLILESASTNQTSMYLCASSPLGRHGEQYFGPGTRLTVT.

This clone was recorded a few times. The junction departs from germline at one end; a sequencing error may be responsible. The gene calls are TRBV20-1 and TRBJ1-2; D ambiguous. The germline V gene encodes CDR1 DFQATT and CDR2 SNEGSKA (reference sequence). The CDR3 loop spans 11 amino acids. CDR3 DNA sequence: TGCAGTGCCAGAGGGCATCATGGCTACACCTTC. Translated: CSARGHHGYTF.

V usage is TRBV9 and J usage is TRBJ2-1; 13 bases are a match to TRBD2. Trimming removed 4 bases from V and 2 bases from J; junction bases left unmatched: 12. The CDR3 is 19 amino acids. Germline V gene lookup returns CDR1 SGDLS and CDR2 YYNGEE. CDR3 nucleotides: TGTGCCAGCAGCCCAAGGACTAGCGGGAGTTATGGGGCCTACAATGAGCAGTTCTTC. Amino acids: CASSPRTSGSYGAYNEQFF.

The sample holds a few counts of this clone. The chain has TRBV6-5 and TRBJ1-5; weak D call: TRBD1 (6 bases). Looked up from germline, CDR1 is MNHEY and CDR2 is SVGAGI. Trimming shortened V by 5 bases and J by 3 bases, and 14 bases separated the two germline ends. This CDR3 contains 15 residues. CDR3 loop: CASSPTRQDNQPQHF. The CDR3 DNA reads TGTGCCAGCAGTCCGACCCGACAGGACAATCAGCCCCAGCATTTT.

In this sample, this clone turned up a few times. The rearrangement uses TRBV9 and TRBJ2-4, with 10 bases aligning to TRBD1. V was pared by 3 bases and J by 7 bases, with 4 bases of the junction left unmatched. The CDR3 has 14 residues. The germline V gene has CDR1 SGDLS and CDR2 YYNGEE. CDR3 residues: CASSEQDRGNIQYF. CDR3 in DNA: TGTGCCAGCAGCGAACAGGACAGGGGGAACATTCAGTACTTC.

The table lists this clone with a few counts. V usage is TRBV12-5 and J usage is TRBJ1-5; 7 bases are a match to TRBD1. The CDR3 is 17 residues long. V was clipped by 1 base and J by 0 bases; unmatched bases: 6. CDR1 and CDR2 (germline): LGHNT, FRNRAP. The DNA of the CDR3 is TGTGCTAGTGGTTTGGAGGCAGGGGGGAATAGCAATCAGCCCCAGCATTTT. Amino acids: CASGLEAGGNSNQPQHF.

In its sample, this clone was seen many times. The chain joins TRBV19 to TRBJ2-1, with D hard to call. With 5 bases removed from V and 1 base from J, the gap between germline ends came to 9 bases. Germline CDR1 is LNHDA and CDR2 is SQIVND (reference sequence). The CDR3 loop spans 14 amino acids. CDR3 amino acids: CASSPPQSYNEQFF. CDR3 nucleotides: TGTGCCAGTAGTCCTCCACAATCCTACAATGAGCAGTTCTTC.